The T cell receptor (beta chain) under discussion was sequenced for a study of post-analysis software for immune sequencing data. Trimming stripped 5 bases from V and 1 base from J, with 9 bases between. CDR1 is SGDLS, CDR2 YYNGEE, per germline. The length of the CDR3 is 13 residues. Findings of the study overall: A significant reduction in normalized Chao1 diversity was observed in multiple sclerosis patients versus controls. Patients used about 5 TRBV segments, including TRBV5-6, TRBV5-1 and TRBV20-1, more often than controls. Samples sharing a preparation batch grouped tightly together when assessed by F measure.

Incorporated into the TCR beta cDNA libraries were unique molecular identifiers, which served to reduce PCR and sequencing biases. T cells numbering about 0.85 to 10 million gave rise to about 540,000 cDNA molecules. Using its own MiXCR run on the PCR reads, TCRdb lists one record per CDR3 protein. The table has 750,000 to 950,000 distinct CDR3 sequences, 35% to 55% seen once. This clonotype was observed a handful of times. Its antigen is unidentified. The chain carries TRBV9 and TRBJ1-1; D unresolved. Sequenced material: blood. The clonotype comes from a girl between 5 and 17 years old with multiple sclerosis. The CDR3 coding sequence is TGTGCCAGCAGTGTGGCGGGGAACACTGAAGCTTTCTTT. Encoded protein: CASSVAGNTEAFF.